Each of the 28 T cell receptor beta chains below was sequenced from the same sample in a study of shared clonotypes between healthy human individuals. Only in-frame clones appear in the TCRdb table, and some are missing; sequencing was by immunoSEQ multiplex PCR. This sample has about a million clones, with around 74% found just once. The sample comprised memory CD4+ T cells sorted from blood. Subset indicated: CD45RA-negative fraction. These receptors were collected from a man in his late teens or twenties in good health.

This rearrangement joins TRBV5-6 to TRBJ2-5, with D perhaps given as TRBD1 or TRBD2 (5 bases each). The germline gives CDR1 SGHDT, CDR2 YYEEEE. Trimming shortened V by 4 bases and J by 0 bases, and 10 bases separated the two germline ends. The CDR3 has 14 amino acids. The CDR3 sequence: CASSAGRNQETQYF. CDR3 bases: TGTGCCAGCAGCGCAGGGAGAAACCAAGAGACCCAGTACTTC. The full variable domain, with the rest looked up from reference TRBV5-6 and TRBJ2-5, is DAGVTQSPTHLIKTRGQQVTLRCSPKSGHDTVSWYQQALGQGPQFIFQYYEEEERQRGNFPDRFSGHQFPNYSSELNVNALLLGDSALYLCASSAGRNQETQYFGPGTRLLVL.

The sample holds a few counts of this clone. This chain links TRBV19 with TRBJ1-2; D remains ambiguous. Germline V lookup: CDR1 LNHDA, CDR2 SQIVND (reference sequence). The CDR3 is 14 amino acids. The V and J ends lost 4 bases and 8 bases respectively, with 17 bases between them. Here the CDR3 reads CASSTPTPSWGYTF. The CDR3, as DNA: TGTGCCAGTAGTACTCCCACTCCTTCTTGGGGCTACACCTTC.

This clone occurred a few times. The V call is TRBV19, the J call TRBJ1-1, with 9 bases matching TRBD1. The V gene end was trimmed by 6 bases and the J gene end by 0 bases; junction bases not matched to a gene: 8. Germline CDR1 is LNHDA and CDR2 is SQIVND (reference sequence). The CDR3 is made up of 16 amino acids. The CDR3 spells CASSPGQGPMNTEAFF. The DNA for the CDR3 is TGTGCCAGTAGCCCAGGACAGGGGCCCATGAACACTGAAGCTTTCTTT.

The chain links TRBV9 to TRBJ2-7, with TRBD1 as a possible D gene (6 bases). The germline CDR1 and CDR2 sequences are SGDLS and YYNGEE. The ends were cut back, 0 bases at V and 0 bases at J, with 19 bases in the middle. This CDR3 contains 18 residues. CDR3 amino acids: CASSVEGSLGASSYEQYF. In DNA form, the CDR3 reads TGTGCCAGCAGCGTAGAGGGGTCATTGGGGGCTTCCTCCTACGAGCAGTACTTC.

The rearrangement joins TRBV10-3 to TRBJ2-7; tentatively, D is TRBD1 (5 bases). The CDR3 spans 14 residues. The V end was cut by 4 bases, the J end by 5 bases, with 15 bases between. Germline V gives CDR1 ENHRY, CDR2 SYGVKD. The CDR3 here is CAISVGAEANEQYF. Here the CDR3 DNA reads TGTGCCATCAGTGTTGGGGCAGAAGCCAACGAGCAGTACTTC.

The genes are TRBV19 and TRBJ2-5; possible D gene TRBD1, 7 bases. The CDR3 is made up of 19 amino acids. In germline, CDR1 is LNHDA, CDR2 SQIVND (reference sequence). The V and J ends lost 5 bases and 1 base respectively, with 26 bases between them. The CDR3 spells CASSRPSPAGQILQETQYF. Here the CDR3 DNA reads TGTGCCAGTAGTCGTCCCTCACCGGCGGGACAGATTCTCCAAGAGACCCAGTACTTC.

The chain combines TRBV7-8 with TRBJ1-2; TRBD1 matches 7 bases. The CDR3 covers 13 residues. The J segment lost 3 bases and the V segment lost 5 bases, leaving 3 bases of the junction unmatched. The germline V gene encodes CDR1 SGHVS and CDR2 FQNEAQ. The CDR3 DNA is TGTGCCAGCAGCGCAGGGGGTTACTATGGCTACACCTTC. Encoded protein: CASSAGGYYGYTF.

The V gene is TRBV7-2, the J gene TRBJ1-4; D is perhaps TRBD1 (5 bases). V shed 6 bases and J shed 6 bases, with 14 bases lying between them. Germline CDR1 and CDR2: SGHTA and FQGNSA. CDR3 length: 14 residues. The CDR3 region has the DNA TGTGCCAGCAGTCAAGCCCGGGGGGATGAAAAACTGTTTTTT. This sequence encodes CASSQARGDEKLFF.

This clone turned up a few times. The same CDR3 can be traced to other DNA sequences in this sample. The gene calls are TRBV15 and TRBJ2-7; unclear D gene. Trimming removed 0 bases at V and 5 bases at J, with 8 bases between. The V gene's germline CDR1 is LNHNV and CDR2 YYDKDF (reference sequence). CDR3 length: 13 residues. The CDR3: CATSRDTGDEQYF. For the CDR3, the DNA is TGTGCCACCAGCAGAGATACGGGCGACGAGCAGTACTTC.

About this clone itself: Other nucleotide sequences from this sample produce the same CDR3. The chain combines TRBV7-9 with TRBJ2-3; no definite D call. Germline loops: CDR1 SEHNR, CDR2 FQNEAQ (reference sequence). V was trimmed by 2 bases and J by 6 bases, leaving 6 bases between them. The CDR3 is 12 amino acids. CDR3 DNA: TGTGCCAGCAGCTTACAGACCGATACGCAGTATTTT. Its protein is CASSLQTDTQYF.

Turning to this clone: In the same sample, other DNA sequences code for this CDR3. The chain is built from TRBV9 and TRBJ2-3; TRBD2 might be the D (5 bases). The CDR3 runs 14 residues. The germline V and J ends were trimmed by 1 base and 1 base, with 7 bases remaining between them. The V gene's germline CDR1 is SGDLS and CDR2 YYNGEE. DNA of the CDR3: TGTGCCAGCAGCGTACTAGCCGGCACAGATACGCAGTATTTT. Amino acids: CASSVLAGTDTQYF.

This clone was counted between two and nine times. Within the sample, other DNA sequences also encode this same CDR3. The J gene is TRBJ1-1, the V gene TRBV19; tentative D call: TRBD1 (5 bases). Germline loops: CDR1 LNHDA, CDR2 SQIVND (reference sequence). The CDR3 has 13 amino acids. Between the trimmed V and J ends, which lost 6 bases and 1 base, there was a span of 9 bases. CDR3 protein: CASRGRGNTEAFF. DNA of the CDR3: TGTGCCAGTAGGGGAAGGGGGAACACTGAAGCTTTCTTT.

On this clone: Other DNA sequences in this specimen translate into the identical CDR3. This sequence joins TRBV15 and TRBJ2-5; no clear D gene. CDR3 length: 14 amino acids. Trimming shortened V by 1 base and J by 1 base, and 7 bases separated the two germline ends. Germline lookup yields CDR1 LNHNV and CDR2 YYDKDF (reference sequence). The CDR3 protein is CATSRGLAQETQYF. The CDR3 region has the DNA TGTGCCACCAGCAGAGGACTGGCCCAAGAGACCCAGTACTTC.

The chain has TRBV7-9 and TRBJ2-5; D gene ambiguous. TRBJ2-7 matches the DNA end more closely, so the J call is doubtful. This CDR3 region has 12 residues. From germline, CDR1 is SEHNR and CDR2 FQNEAQ (reference sequence). Here the CDR3 reads CASSIRTYEQYF. The CDR3 DNA reads TGTGCCAGCAGCATCCGGACCTACGAGCAGTACTTC.

The rearrangement uses TRBV19 and TRBJ1-1; D might be TRBD1 (5 bases). Germline-derived CDR1 and CDR2 are LNHDA and SQIVND (reference sequence). This CDR3 contains 12 residues. V was cut by 9 bases and J by 4 bases, with 12 bases left in between. CDR3 nucleotides: TGTGCCAGCTTAGGGACCCGCACTGAAGCTTTCTTT. Its protein product is CASLGTRTEAFF.

This clone was observed a handful of times. Different DNA sequences within this sample yield the same CDR3. This chain links TRBV28 with TRBJ1-4, with TRBD1 as a possible D gene (5 bases). The V gene's germline CDR1 is MDHEN and CDR2 SYDVKM. V dropped 6 bases and J dropped 5 bases, with 7 bases sitting between them. This CDR3 has 12 residues. Here the CDR3 DNA reads TGTGCCAGCAGAGCAGGGAATGAAAAACTGTTTTTT. Translating it yields CASRAGNEKLFF.

V usage is TRBV27 and J usage is TRBJ2-5; D is unresolved. Trimming took 4 bases from V and 1 from J, leaving 7 bases between them. This CDR3 spans 13 amino acids. Germline V gene data show CDR1 as MNHEY and CDR2 as SMNVEV (reference sequence). The CDR3 is CASSSRPQETQYF. DNA for the CDR3: TGTGCCAGCAGTTCAAGACCCCAAGAGACCCAGTACTTC.

The chain has TRBV11-2 and TRBJ1-6; D is uncertain. V was pared by 1 base and J by 3 bases, with 4 bases between. Germline assignment: CDR1 SGHAT and CDR2 FQNNGV. This CDR3 is built from 14 residues. The CDR3 loop reads CASSLGGYNSPLHF. CDR3 nucleotides: TGTGCCAGCAGCTTAGGGGGCTATAATTCACCCCTCCACTTT.

This clone has just a few counts. CDR3 amino acids: CASSYLADTQYF. DNA for the CDR3: TGTGCCAGCAGCTACTTGGCAGATACGCAGTATTTT. This chain connects TRBV6-1 to TRBJ2-3; no reliable D call. Germline V gene data show CDR1 as MNHNS and CDR2 as SASEGT. Trimming took off 6 bases at V and 4 bases at J, with 8 bases between the two ends. This CDR3 contains 12 residues.

The V and J genes are TRBV28 and TRBJ1-4; unclear D gene. The V gene's germline CDR1 is MDHEN and CDR2 SYDVKM. The CDR3 extends over 15 amino acids. The V end was cut by 6 bases, the J end by 4 bases, with 15 bases between. CDR3 sequence reads: CASSPLARFNEKLFF. CDR3 nucleotides: TGTGCCAGCAGCCCTTTGGCCAGGTTTAATGAAAAACTGTTTTTT.

The chain links TRBV14 to TRBJ2-7; 9 nucleotides match TRBD2. V lost 1 base and J lost 2; bases outside the gene matches: 3. From germline, CDR1 is SGHDN and CDR2 FVKESK. This CDR3 spans 15 amino acids. The CDR3 loop is CASSQGTSVTYEQYF. The DNA of the CDR3 is TGTGCCAGCAGCCAAGGGACTAGCGTTACCTACGAGCAGTACTTC. The full variable domain, its missing parts supplied by reference TRBV14 and TRBJ2-7, is EAGVTQFPSHSVIEKGQTVTLRCDPISGHDNLYWYRRVMGKEIKFLLHFVKESKQDESGMPNNRFLAERTGGTYSTLKVQPAELEDSGVYFCASSQGTSVTYEQYFGPGTRLTVT.

This clone was seen at least ten times. This chain links TRBV29-1 with TRBJ2-5; the match to TRBD1 covers 10 bases. Germline V gives CDR1 SQVTM, CDR2 ANQGSEA. There are 14 residues in the CDR3. J lost 3 bases, V lost 7 bases, and 8 bases had no gene match. The CDR3 DNA reads as TGCAGCGCGCGAGGGACAGGGGAAAAAGAGACCCAGTACTTC. Translating gives CSARGTGEKETQYF.

The J gene is TRBJ2-1, the V gene TRBV6-5; TRBD2 aligns across 12 bases. CDR3 length: 15 amino acids. CDR1 is MNHEY and CDR2 is SVGAGI in the germline V gene. The V gene end was trimmed by 6 bases and the J gene end by 4 bases; junction bases not matched to a gene: 4. The CDR3 region has the DNA TGTGCCAGCAGCTTGACTAGCGGGGGATACAATGAGCAGTTCTTC. Its translation: CASSLTSGGYNEQFF.

This chain uses TRBV6-1 with TRBJ1-4; D perhaps matches TRBD1 (5 bases). The CDR3 is 15 residues long. Between the trimmed V and J ends, which lost 4 bases and 8 bases, there was a span of 17 bases. Germline CDR1 reads MNHNS; CDR2 reads SASEGT. The CDR3 loop is CASSAQDTRGEKLFF. CDR3 DNA: TGTGCCAGCAGTGCGCAAGACACGCGGGGCGAAAAACTGTTTTTT.

The rearrangement uses TRBV11-2 and TRBJ1-6; D gene unclear. The CDR3 is 14 amino acids. CDR1 and CDR2 (germline): SGHAT, FQNNGV. V shed 4 bases and J shed 6 bases, with 10 bases lying between them. In DNA form, the CDR3 reads TGTGCCAGCAGCTCAGAGCCTTTTAATTCACCCCTCCACTTT. Translation: CASSSEPFNSPLHF.

The chain is built from TRBV9 and TRBJ2-2, with D tentatively TRBD1 or TRBD2 (6 bases each). The V gene's germline CDR1 is SGDLS and CDR2 YYNGEE. V was shortened by 0 bases and J by 2 bases, with 14 bases between the two germline ends. The CDR3 runs 17 residues. The CDR3, as DNA: TGTGCCAGCAGCGTAGCGGGGGCAGGCTTTAACACCGGGGAGCTGTTTTTT. Its translation is CASSVAGAGFNTGELFF.

The rearrangement uses TRBV10-3 and TRBJ1-2; D remains ambiguous. Deletions cut 2 bases from V and 4 bases from J, with 11 bases between. Germline CDR1 and CDR2: ENHRY and SYGVKD. The CDR3 loop spans 14 amino acids. Here the CDR3 DNA reads TGTGCCATCAGTGAGACGGATTTCACCTATGGCTACACCTTC. Translation: CAISETDFTYGYTF.

V usage is TRBV30 and J usage is TRBJ2-5, with a possible D match to TRBD1 (5 bases). The CDR3 loop spans 12 amino acids. The V gene's germline CDR1 is GTSNPN and CDR2 SVGIG (reference sequence). Trimming stripped 3 bases from V and 5 bases from J, with 10 bases between. The CDR3 spells CAWRQVGETQYF. The CDR3 bases are TGTGCCTGGAGACAGGTCGGGGAGACCCAGTACTTC.